The 24 T cell receptor beta chains below were found in one sample sequenced in a study of PD-L1 blockade in urothelial cancer. Repertoires were generated with immunoSEQ multiplex PCR, while TCRdb's copy carries only in-frame clones and drops some. The sample contains 55,000 to 70,000 clones, over 70% of which appear only once. This material consisted of PBMCs, taken around atezolizumab (anti-PD-L1) treatment. These receptors were taken from a man between 65 and 85 years old with urothelial cancer.

The sample holds one count of this clone. CDR3 residues: CASIFDRDGGELFF. The CDR3 region has the DNA TGTGCCAGCATCTTCGACAGGGACGGCGGGGAGCTGTTTTTT. V usage is TRBV2 and J usage is TRBJ2-2; 7 bases match TRBD1. The CDR3 contains 14 residues. V dropped 7 bases and J dropped 7; count of bases not matched to a gene: 9. Germline CDR1 is SNHLY and CDR2 is FYNNEI.

This chain connects TRBV11-2 to TRBJ2-7, with D possibly being TRBD2 (5 bases). Trimming removed 2 bases from V and 2 bases from J, with 13 bases in between. Germline V gene lookup returns CDR1 SGHAT and CDR2 FQNNGV. The CDR3 has 15 amino acids. As DNA, the CDR3 is TGTGCCAGCAGCTTAAGAGGGAGTGGAACCTACGAGCAGTACTTC. Encoded protein: CASSLRGSGTYEQYF.

The chain is built from TRBV7-2 and TRBJ2-5; 9 bases agree with TRBD2. Germline CDR1 and CDR2: SGHTA and FQGNSA. The V and J ends lost 5 bases and 7 bases, in that order; junction bases with no gene match: 14. The CDR3 is 16 amino acids. In DNA form, the CDR3 reads TGTGCCAGCAGCCCAATGGCTAGCGGAGCGGGGGGGACCCAGTACTTC. This translates into CASSPMASGAGGTQYF.

The chain joins TRBV28 to TRBJ2-7, with a tentative D call TRBD2 (6 bases). The CDR3 consists of 15 residues. From germline, CDR1 is MDHEN and CDR2 SYDVKM. Trimming removed 5 bases from V and 2 bases from J, with 16 bases in between. CDR3 DNA: TGTGCCAGCAGTGCCACTAGCAAGGGAGCCTACGAGCAGTACTTC. This gives the protein CASSATSKGAYEQYF.

This chain links TRBV27 with TRBJ1-2; TRBD1 agrees at 10 bases. The J segment lost 4 bases and the V segment lost 2 bases, leaving 4 bases of the junction unmatched. This CDR3 is built from 15 residues. Germline lookup yields CDR1 MNHEY and CDR2 SMNVEV (reference sequence). The CDR3 spells CASSLGQGDVYGYTF. For the CDR3, the DNA is TGTGCCAGCAGTTTAGGACAGGGGGATGTCTATGGCTACACCTTC.

The rearrangement links TRBV4-2 to TRBJ2-1; TRBD2 aligns across 7 bases. J was trimmed by 9 bases and V by 1 base; bases with no gene match: 3. This CDR3 region has 13 residues. Germline V gene sequence: CDR1 LGHNA, CDR2 YNFKEQ. CDR3 nucleotide sequence: TGTGCCAGCAGCCAAGGGGGGGGGTCTGAGCAGTTCTTC. This sequence encodes CASSQGGGSEQFF.

This chain uses TRBV5-4 with TRBJ2-3, with 10 bases aligning to TRBD2. This CDR3 spans 14 amino acids. Unmatched junction bases numbered 5, after V lost 5 bases and J lost 5 bases. Germline V CDR1 and CDR2: SGHNT, YYREEE (reference sequence). The CDR3 spells CASSPRTSGDTQYF. CDR3 nucleotides: TGTGCCAGCAGTCCAAGGACTAGCGGAGATACGCAGTATTTT.

This chain uses TRBV29-1 with TRBJ1-1, with 11 bases identical to TRBD1. CDR3 length: 12 amino acids. Looked up from germline, CDR1 is SQVTM and CDR2 is ANQGSEA. V trimming: 7 bases; J trimming: 6 bases; junction bases outside the gene matches: 4. CDR3 nucleotide sequence: TGCAGCGGAGGACAGGGGGCATCTGAAGCTTTCTTT. It encodes CSGGQGASEAFF.

V usage is TRBV5-1 and J usage is TRBJ2-5; 8 bases agree with TRBD2. The germline CDR1 and CDR2 sequences are SGHRS and YFSETQ. J was trimmed by 5 bases and V by 0 bases; bases with no gene match: 9. The CDR3 loop spans 16 amino acids. The CDR3 nucleotides read TGCGCCAGCAGCTTGGCCGGCGGGAGGAATTGGGAGACCCAGTACTTC. It codes for CASSLAGGRNWETQYF.

This clone was picked up a small number of times. This chain connects TRBV27 to TRBJ2-1; D might be TRBD2 (6 bases). The CDR3 loop spans 13 amino acids. CDR1 is MNHEY, CDR2 SMNVEV, per germline (reference sequence). V gave up 5 bases and J gave up 10 bases, with 15 bases separating them. The CDR3 DNA reads as TGTGCCAGCAGTCTAGTGGAGGGGAAGGAGCAGTTCTTC. This sequence encodes CASSLVEGKEQFF.

The chain has TRBV2 and TRBJ1-5; D is perhaps TRBD1 (5 bases). The CDR3 sequence is 14 residues long. Trimming removed 2 bases at V and 3 bases at J, with 8 bases between. Germline-derived CDR1 and CDR2 are SNHLY and FYNNEI. In nucleotides, the CDR3 is TGTGCCAGCAGTGAATGGGGCGTCAATCAGCCCCAGCATTTT. Its protein product is CASSEWGVNQPQHF. Based on the CDR3 plus reference TRBV2 and TRBJ1-5, the full variable domain is EPEVTQTPSHQVTQMGQEVILRCVPISNHLYFYWYRQILGQKVEFLVSFYNNEISEKSEIFDDQFSVERPDGSNFTLKIRSTKLEDSAMYFCASSEWGVNQPQHFGDGTRLSIL.

The rearrangement joins TRBV5-1 to TRBJ1-1; 10 bases fit TRBD1. The V segment lost 4 bases and the J segment 5 bases; nucleotides outside the gene matches: 8. The CDR3 covers 15 residues. Germline-derived CDR1 and CDR2 are SGHRS and YFSETQ. The chain's CDR3 is CASSPGDRGWTEAFF. The DNA of the CDR3 is TGCGCCAGCAGCCCTGGGGACAGGGGATGGACTGAAGCTTTCTTT.

The CDR3 region has the DNA TGTGCCAGCAGTGGGGGACTAGCCGCGGCCTACGAGCAGTACTTC. This encodes CASSGGLAAAYEQYF. The rearrangement links TRBV2 to TRBJ2-7; 9 nucleotides line up with TRBD2. The V gene's germline CDR1 is SNHLY and CDR2 FYNNEI. Trimming took 4 bases from V and 2 from J; bases not matched to a gene: 6. The CDR3 consists of 15 residues. Variable domain in full (rest from reference TRBV2 and TRBJ2-7): EPEVTQTPSHQVTQMGQEVILRCVPISNHLYFYWYRQILGQKVEFLVSFYNNEISEKSEIFDDQFSVERPDGSNFTLKIRSTKLEDSAMYFCASSGGLAAAYEQYFGPGTRLTVT.

This clone has just a few counts. The chain recombines TRBV10-3 with TRBJ2-7; 9 bases align to TRBD1. The trim removed 6 bases at V and 4 bases at J, leaving 10 bases unmatched. The CDR3 is made up of 15 amino acids. CDR1 and CDR2 from the germline V gene are ENHRY and SYGVKD. Here the CDR3 reads CAISGGDRAGYEQYF. The DNA of the CDR3 is TGTGCCATCAGCGGCGGGGACAGGGCTGGGTACGAGCAGTACTTC.

The rearrangement links TRBV10-3 to TRBJ2-2; 11 bases match TRBD2. Unmatched junction bases numbered 8, after V lost 6 bases and J lost 5 bases. The CDR3 is made up of 16 amino acids. Germline V gene lookup returns CDR1 ENHRY and CDR2 SYGVKD. The CDR3 coding sequence is TGTGCCATCAGCCTAGGACTAGCGGGCAGTACCGGGGAGCTGTTTTTT. Translating it yields CAISLGLAGSTGELFF.

This rearrangement joins TRBV5-1 to TRBJ2-5; 8 bases are a match to TRBD1. The V and J ends lost 4 bases and 3 bases, in that order; junction bases with no gene match: 11. Germline CDR1 reads SGHRS; CDR2 reads YFSETQ. This CDR3 has 16 amino acids. In nucleotides, the CDR3 is TGCGCCAGCAGCCCCCGACAGGGGTTGAGGGAAGAGACCCAGTACTTC. Protein product: CASSPRQGLREETQYF.

The chain employs TRBV19 and TRBJ2-7, with D tentatively TRBD1 (6 bases). Germline V CDR1 and CDR2: LNHDA, SQIVND (reference sequence). This CDR3 spans 14 amino acids. The V end lost 4 bases, the J end lost 6 bases, and 16 bases lay between the germline ends. CDR3 loop: CASSRGGVGGEQYF. In DNA, the CDR3 is TGTGCCAGTAGTAGAGGGGGAGTGGGCGGCGAGCAGTACTTC.

In this sample, this clone turned up once. The chain has TRBV18 and TRBJ1-1, with a tentative D call TRBD1 (5 bases). The CDR3 totals 15 residues. CDR1 KGHSH and CDR2 LQKENI come from the germline V gene. V lost 0 bases to trimming and J lost 1 base, with 9 bases between them. CDR3 loop: CASSPPSGRNTEAFF. The CDR3 DNA follows: TGTGCCAGCTCACCACCGTCAGGGCGGAACACTGAAGCTTTCTTT.

V gene TRBV28 combines with J gene TRBJ1-5; no firm D call. The V and J ends lost 3 bases and 2 bases respectively, with 11 bases between them. Germline V lookup: CDR1 MDHEN, CDR2 SYDVKM. The CDR3 sequence is 15 residues long. The CDR3 DNA reads as TGTGCCAGCAGTTTTGGCAGGTACGGCAATCAGCCCCAGCATTTT. This sequence encodes CASSFGRYGNQPQHF.

The chain recombines TRBV19 with TRBJ2-7; a possible D gene is TRBD1 (6 bases). V lost 1 base to trimming and J lost 4 bases, with 8 bases between them. CDR3 length equals 13 residues. The germline gives CDR1 LNHDA, CDR2 SQIVND (reference sequence). CDR3 residues: CASSIGQGYEQYF. The CDR3 DNA sequence: TGTGCCAGTAGTATAGGCCAGGGGTACGAGCAGTACTTC.

V usage is TRBV5-1 and J usage is TRBJ2-1, with D maybe TRBD1 (5 bases). Deletions cut 2 bases from V and 5 bases from J, with 14 bases between. CDR1 is SGHRS and CDR2 is YFSETQ in the germline V gene. The CDR3 extends over 15 amino acids. The CDR3 region is CASSLGVNPHNEQFF. Here the CDR3 DNA reads TGCGCCAGCAGCTTAGGGGTAAACCCCCACAATGAGCAGTTCTTC.

V usage is TRBV29-1 and J usage is TRBJ2-7; D not resolved. CDR1 is SQVTM and CDR2 is ANQGSEA in the germline V gene. This CDR3 has 14 amino acids. Trimming took off 4 bases at V and 0 bases at J, with 13 bases between the two ends. The chain's CDR3 is CSVVKSINSYEQYF. The CDR3 region has the DNA TGCAGCGTTGTTAAGTCTATCAACTCCTACGAGCAGTACTTC.

This clone was found once. The CDR3 nucleotides are TGCGCCAGCAGCCGCAGACTAGCGGGAGTGGGCCAAAACATTCAGTACTTC. This codes for CASSRRLAGVGQNIQYF. The J gene is TRBJ2-4, the V gene TRBV4-1; TRBD2 matches at 12 bases. This CDR3 contains 17 residues. CDR1 and CDR2 from the germline V gene are MGHRA and YSYEKL. The V segment lost 4 bases and the J segment 5 bases; nucleotides outside the gene matches: 9.

The chain combines TRBV30 with TRBJ1-1, with 8 bases matching TRBD1. Germline assignment: CDR1 GTSNPN and CDR2 SVGIG (reference sequence). This CDR3 comprises 14 residues. Unmatched junction bases numbered 6, after V lost 4 bases and J lost 2 bases. CDR3 protein: CAWTGDRRNTEAFF. The CDR3 DNA is TGTGCCTGGACCGGGGACAGGCGAAACACTGAAGCTTTCTTT.